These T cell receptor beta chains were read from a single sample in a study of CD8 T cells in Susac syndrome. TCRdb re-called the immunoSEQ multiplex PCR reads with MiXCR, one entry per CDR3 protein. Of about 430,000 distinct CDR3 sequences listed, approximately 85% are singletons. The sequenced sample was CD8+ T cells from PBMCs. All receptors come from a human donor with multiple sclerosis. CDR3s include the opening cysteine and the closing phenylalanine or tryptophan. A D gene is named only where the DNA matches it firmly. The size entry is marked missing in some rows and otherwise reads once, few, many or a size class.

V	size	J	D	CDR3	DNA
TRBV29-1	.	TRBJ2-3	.	CSARGSTDTQYF	TGCAGCGCCCGAGGCTCCACAGATACGCAGTATTTT
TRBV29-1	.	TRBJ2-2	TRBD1	CSVEDSWVRGQGNTGELFF	TGCAGCGTTGAAGACTCCTGGGTGCGCGGACAGGGGAACACCGGGGAGCTGTTTTTT
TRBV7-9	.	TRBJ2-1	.	CASSYGPSLNEQFF	TGTGCCAGCAGCTACGGACCAAGCCTCAATGAGCAGTTCTTC
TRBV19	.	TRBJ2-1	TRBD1	CASSNLTGGAYNEQFF	TGTGCCAGTAGCAACCTGACAGGGGGCGCCTACAATGAGCAGTTCTTC
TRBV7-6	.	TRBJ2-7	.	CASSPDRTLSYEQYF	TGTGCCAGCAGCCCCGATCGGACATTGTCCTACGAGCAGTACTTC
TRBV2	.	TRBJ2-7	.	CASSEWTSSSYEQYF	TGTGCCAGCAGTGAATGGACCTCAAGCTCCTACGAGCAGTACTTC
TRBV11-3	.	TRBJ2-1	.	CASSNRVKGDNEQFF	TGTGCCAGCAGTAACAGGGTTAAGGGAGACAATGAGCAGTTCTTC
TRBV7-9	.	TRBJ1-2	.	CASSLAPDGLYGYTF	TGTGCCAGCAGCTTAGCTCCGGACGGACTCTATGGCTACACCTTC
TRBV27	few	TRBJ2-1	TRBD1	CASSFGQGNNEQFF	TGTGCCAGCAGTTTTGGACAGGGAAACAATGAGCAGTTCTTC
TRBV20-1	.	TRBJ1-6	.	CSATDRSSYNSPLHF	TGCAGTGCTACTGACAGGAGCTCCTATAATTCACCCCTCCACTTT
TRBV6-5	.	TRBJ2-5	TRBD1	CASSYFGQGETQYF	TGTGCCAGCAGTTACTTCGGACAGGGAGAGACCCAGTACTTC
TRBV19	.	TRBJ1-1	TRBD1	CASSIDRADWTGPEAFF	TGTGCCAGTAGTATAGATCGAGCCGACTGGACAGGCCCTGAAGCTTTCTTT
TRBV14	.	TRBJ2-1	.	CASSPEEAGHSYNEQFF	TGTGCCAGCAGCCCCGAGGAAGCGGGTCACTCCTACAATGAGCAGTTCTTC
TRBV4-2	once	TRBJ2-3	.	CASSQAPGGGPSDTQYF	TGTGCCAGCAGCCAAGCCCCGGGCGGAGGGCCGTCAGATACGCAGTATTTT
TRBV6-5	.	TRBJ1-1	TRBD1	CASSYSGTGGFTEAFF	TGTGCCAGCAGTTACTCCGGGACAGGGGGATTCACTGAAGCTTTCTTT
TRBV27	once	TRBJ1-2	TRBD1	CASSLGTGYDGYTF	TGTGCCAGCAGTTTAGGGACAGGGTACGACGGCTACACCTTC
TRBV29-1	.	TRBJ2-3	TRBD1	CSVDRGEDTQYF	TGCAGCGTCGACAGGGGGGAAGATACGCAGTATTTT
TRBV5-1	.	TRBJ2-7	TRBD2	CASSLAAGGNYEQYF	TGCGCCAGCAGCTTGGCCGCGGGAGGGAACTACGAGCAGTACTTC
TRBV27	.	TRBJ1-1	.	CASSSRIMNTEAFF	TGTGCCAGCAGTTCCCGAATTATGAACACTGAAGCTTTCTTT
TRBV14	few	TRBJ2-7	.	CASSQYTGSSYEQYF	TGTGCCAGCAGCCAGTATACAGGTAGCTCCTACGAGCAGTACTTC
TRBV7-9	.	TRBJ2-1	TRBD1	CASSQPGQGHNEQFF	TGTGCCAGCAGCCAACCGGGACAGGGACACAATGAGCAGTTCTTC
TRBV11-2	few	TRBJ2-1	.	CASSLGYAGTEAF	TGTGCCAGCAGCTTAGGGTACGCGGGGACAGAGGCCTTC
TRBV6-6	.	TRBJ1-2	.	CASSYLGPGGGYTF	TGTGCCAGCAGTTACTTGGGGCCAGGCGGTGGCTACACCTTC
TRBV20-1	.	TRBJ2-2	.	CSASPGSGELFF	TGCAGTGCTTCCCCCGGGTCCGGGGAGCTGTTTTTT
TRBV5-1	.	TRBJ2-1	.	CASSPVAAGINEQFF	TGCGCCAGCAGTCCCGTAGCGGCAGGGATCAATGAGCAGTTCTTC
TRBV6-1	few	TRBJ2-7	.	CASSEGASSYEQYF	TGTGCCAGCAGTGAAGGGGCAAGCTCCTACGAGCAGTACTTC
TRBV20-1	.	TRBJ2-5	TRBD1	CSASDRESIWETQYF	TGCAGTGCTAGCGACAGGGAGTCGATCTGGGAGACCCAGTACTTC
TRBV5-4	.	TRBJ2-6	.	CASFPSGANVLTF	TGTGCCAGCTTTCCCTCTGGGGCCAACGTCCTGACTTTC
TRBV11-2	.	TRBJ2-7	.	CASSLDPSGYEQYF	TGTGCCAGCAGCTTAGATCCTTCAGGCTACGAGCAGTACTTC
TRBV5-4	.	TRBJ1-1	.	CASSHDEENTEAFF	TGTGCCAGCAGCCATGACGAAGAAAACACTGAAGCTTTCTTT
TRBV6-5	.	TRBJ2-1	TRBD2	CASSYSTGTSDEQFF	TGTGCCAGCAGTTACTCGACTGGGACTAGCGATGAGCAGTTCTTC
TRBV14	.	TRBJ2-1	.	CASSQTSLATYNEQFF	TGTGCCAGCAGCCAAACGTCCCTAGCGACCTACAATGAGCAGTTCTTC
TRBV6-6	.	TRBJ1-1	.	CASSLSFNGPEAFF	TGTGCCAGCAGTCTTAGTTTTAACGGGCCTGAAGCTTTCTTT
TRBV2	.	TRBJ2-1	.	CASSGIEQFF	TGTGCCAGCAGTGGTATTGAGCAGTTCTTC
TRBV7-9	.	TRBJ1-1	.	CASSFHSRYLPKNTEAFF	TGTGCCAGCAGCTTTCATTCGCGTTATCTCCCCAAGAACACTGAAGCTTTCTTT
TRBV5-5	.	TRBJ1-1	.	CASSLYGVQAFF	TGTGCCAGCAGCTTGTATGGGGTACAAGCTTTCTTT
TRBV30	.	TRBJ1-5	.	CAWSEGNRQPQHF	TGTGCCTGGAGCGAAGGCAATCGGCAGCCCCAGCATTTT
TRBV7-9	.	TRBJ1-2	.	CASSSSGTNYGYTF	TGTGCCAGCAGCTCCTCAGGGACTAACTATGGCTACACCTTC
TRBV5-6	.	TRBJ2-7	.	CASHDRIGYEQYF	TGTGCCAGCCACGACAGAATAGGTTACGAGCAGTACTTC
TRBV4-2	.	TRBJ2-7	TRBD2	CASSQERASGAEQYF	TGTGCCAGCAGCCAAGAGAGGGCTAGCGGGGCCGAGCAGTACTTC
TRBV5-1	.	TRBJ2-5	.	CASREVETQYF	TGCGCCAGCAGAGAGGTGGAGACCCAGTACTTC
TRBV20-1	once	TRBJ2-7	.	CSARDRGREVYEQYF	TGCAGTGCTAGAGATCGAGGGCGAGAGGTCTACGAGCAGTACTTC
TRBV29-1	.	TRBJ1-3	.	CSVEDGGNTIYF	TGCAGCGTTGAAGACGGGGGAAACACCATATATTTT
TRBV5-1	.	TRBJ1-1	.	CASVDAREAFF	TGCGCCAGCGTCGACGCGAGAGAAGCTTTCTTT
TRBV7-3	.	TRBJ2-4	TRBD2	CASSPTSGKAKNIQYF	TGTGCCAGCAGCCCAACTAGCGGGAAAGCCAAAAACATTCAGTACTTC
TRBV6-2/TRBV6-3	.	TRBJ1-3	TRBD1	CASSYSTGTGGNTIYF	TGTGCCAGCAGTTACTCTACCGGGACAGGTGGAAACACCATATATTTT